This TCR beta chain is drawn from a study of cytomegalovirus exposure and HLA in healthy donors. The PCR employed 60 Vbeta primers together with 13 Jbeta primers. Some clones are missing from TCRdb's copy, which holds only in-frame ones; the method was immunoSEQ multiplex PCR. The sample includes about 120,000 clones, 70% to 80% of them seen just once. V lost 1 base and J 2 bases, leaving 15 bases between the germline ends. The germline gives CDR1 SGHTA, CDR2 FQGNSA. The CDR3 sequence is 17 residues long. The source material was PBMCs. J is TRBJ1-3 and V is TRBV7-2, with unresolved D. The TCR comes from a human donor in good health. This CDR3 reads CASSLDAGSRTGNTIYF. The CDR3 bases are TGTGCCAGCAGCTTAGACGCGGGTTCTAGGACTGGAAACACCATATATTTT.